These 19 T cell receptor beta chains share one sample of origin, sequenced in a study of T cell responses to AZD1222 COVID-19 vaccine. The method was immunoSEQ multiplex PCR; TCRdb's version includes in-frame clones alone and lacks a portion of them. The profile shows 150,000 to 200,000 clones, about 92% of them singletons. The specimen was peripheral blood, collected on day 0 of AZD1222 vaccination. Receptor source: an adult in good health.

The chain recombines TRBV21-1 with TRBJ2-5; the table's D call, TRBD1, has no DNA check behind it. TRBV21-1 is a pseudogene. The CDR3 spans 15 residues. This CDR3 reads CASSRGQEHQETQYF. The CDR3 nucleotides are TGTGCCAGCAGCAGAGGACAGGAGCACCAAGAGACCCAGTACTTC.

The genes are TRBV5-1 and TRBJ2-3, with TRBD2 matching over 8 bases. This CDR3 is built from 17 residues. J lost 2 bases, V lost 0 bases, and 8 bases had no gene match. The germline V gene encodes CDR1 SGHRS and CDR2 YFSETQ. Here the CDR3 DNA reads TGCGCCAGCAGCTTGGTGGGGGCGGGAGGCCCCACAGATACGCAGTATTTT. Translating it yields CASSLVGAGGPTDTQYF. The complete variable domain, with remaining parts taken from reference TRBV5-1 and TRBJ2-3, reads KAGVTQTPRYLIKTRGQQVTLSCSPISGHRSVSWYQQTPGQGLQFLFEYFSETQRNKGNFPGRFSGRQFSNSRSEMNVSTLELGDSALYLCASSLVGAGGPTDTQYFGPGTRLTVL.

The chain carries TRBV7-9 and TRBJ1-1; perhaps TRBD1 as D (5 bases). In germline, CDR1 is SEHNR, CDR2 FQNEAQ (reference sequence). This CDR3 spans 15 amino acids. The ends were cut back, 2 bases at V and 0 bases at J, with 10 bases in the middle. The CDR3 nucleotides are TGTGCCAGCAGCTTAATCAGGGAGATGAACACTGAAGCTTTCTTT. Its translation is CASSLIREMNTEAFF. Combining the CDR3 with reference TRBV7-9 and TRBJ1-1 gives the whole variable domain DTGVSQNPRHKITKRGQNVTFRCDPISEHNRLYWYRQTLGQGPEFLTYFQNEAQLEKSRLLSDRFSAERPKGSFSTLEIQRTEQGDSAMYLCASSLIREMNTEAFFGQGTRLTVV.

The chain has TRBV19 and TRBJ2-7, with D possibly matching TRBD2 (5 bases). The V end lost 6 bases, the J end lost 0 bases, and 12 bases lay between the germline ends. Germline lookup yields CDR1 LNHDA and CDR2 SQIVND (reference sequence). The CDR3 length is 14 residues. The CDR3 spells CASSSSGSSYEQYF. For the CDR3, the DNA is TGTGCCAGTAGCTCCTCGGGGAGCTCCTACGAGCAGTACTTC.

This chain connects TRBV28 to TRBJ2-4, with TRBD2 as a possible D gene (6 bases). With 6 bases removed from V and 0 bases from J, the gap between germline ends came to 15 bases. CDR1 MDHEN and CDR2 SYDVKM come from the germline V gene. The CDR3 loop spans 16 amino acids. This CDR3 reads CASSPGRDLAKNIQYF. The DNA of the CDR3 is TGTGCCAGCAGCCCAGGCAGGGACTTAGCCAAAAACATTCAGTACTTC.

This rearrangement joins TRBV19 to TRBJ1-2; weak D call: TRBD1 (6 bases). V lost 4 bases and J 2 bases, leaving 26 bases between the germline ends. Germline V CDR1 and CDR2: LNHDA, SQIVND (reference sequence). The CDR3 runs 19 residues. CDR3 in DNA: TGTGCCAGTAGTACTTTAAACCCAGGGGTACGAATCTTAAACTATGGCTACACCTTC. Its translation is CASSTLNPGVRILNYGYTF.

The chain employs TRBV25-1 and TRBJ2-2; D is undetermined. Germline V gene lookup returns CDR1 MGHDK and CDR2 SYGVNS. The V end was cut by 5 bases, the J end by 2 bases, with 6 bases between. CDR3 length: 13 amino acids. The CDR3 nucleotides read TGTGCCAGCAGTTACCGCAACACCGGGGAGCTGTTTTTT. Residues: CASSYRNTGELFF.

This clone has a handful of counts. The V gene is TRBV11-2, the J gene TRBJ1-5; 8 bases match TRBD1. This CDR3 contains 16 residues. CDR1 is SGHAT, CDR2 FQNNGV, per germline. V lost 3 bases to trimming and J lost 2 bases; unmatched junction nucleotides: 6. CDR3 DNA sequence: TGTGCCAGCAGCTTTCAGGGGGCCTTGGGCAATCAGCCCCAGCATTTT. Amino acid sequence: CASSFQGALGNQPQHF.

The chain carries TRBV5-1 and TRBJ2-1, with 7 bases matching TRBD2. CDR1 and CDR2 (germline): SGHRS, YFSETQ. The CDR3 runs to 16 residues. With 0 bases clipped from V and 4 bases from J, the junction kept 7 bases outside the gene matches. The chain's CDR3 is CASSLVSSGDYNEQFF. CDR3 sequence (DNA): TGCGCCAGCAGCTTGGTCTCCAGCGGGGATTACAATGAGCAGTTCTTC.

The J gene is TRBJ1-2, the V gene TRBV20-1; unclear D gene. V was trimmed by 5 bases and J by 2 bases, leaving 6 bases between them. The CDR3 sequence is 11 residues long. Germline CDR1 and CDR2: DFQATT and SNEGSKA (reference sequence). Written as DNA, the CDR3 is TGCAGTGCTGGGGAAAACTATGGCTACACCTTC. Translated, it gives CSAGENYGYTF.

The chain employs TRBV28 and TRBJ1-6; D is unresolved. V shed 3 bases and J shed 7 bases, with 1 base lying between them. Looked up from germline, CDR1 is MDHEN and CDR2 is SYDVKM. CDR3 length: 11 residues. The CDR3 here is CASSLNSPLHF. CDR3 sequence (DNA): TGTGCCAGCAGTTTGAATTCACCCCTCCACTTT.

The V and J genes are TRBV19 and TRBJ2-7, with D perhaps TRBD2 (5 bases). Germline V CDR1 and CDR2: LNHDA, SQIVND (reference sequence). Trimming removed 5 bases from V and 0 bases from J, with 11 bases in between. There are 14 residues in the CDR3. CDR3 in DNA: TGTGCCAGTAGTTCTAGCCCGAGCTCCTACGAGCAGTACGTC. Translation: CASSSSPSSYEQYV.

The rearrangement uses TRBV6-1 and TRBJ2-3; no reliable D call. CDR3 length: 13 residues. V lost 2 bases to trimming and J lost 2 bases, with 5 bases between them. Per the germline V gene, CDR1 is MNHNS and CDR2 is SASEGT. The CDR3 DNA follows: TGTGCCAGCAGTGAACAACACACAGATACGCAGTATTTT. As protein: CASSEQHTDTQYF.

The chain links TRBV7-2 to TRBJ2-1, with TRBD2 matching 12 bases. The V segment lost 2 bases and the J segment 9 bases; nucleotides outside the gene matches: 5. The CDR3 totals 15 residues. Germline-derived CDR1 and CDR2 are SGHTA and FQGNSA. In DNA, the CDR3 is TGTGCCAGCAGCTTAAGACTAGCGGGGGTGGGTGAGCAGTTCTTC. It codes for CASSLRLAGVGEQFF.

J is TRBJ1-1 and V is TRBV3-1 (or the pseudogene TRBV3-2), with D tentatively TRBD1 (5 bases). Germline V CDR1 and CDR2: LGHDT, YNNKEL (reference sequence). V lost 2 bases and J lost 6, with 13 bases in between. The CDR3 runs 14 residues. CDR3 loop: CASSQLRDLPEAFF. The CDR3 DNA is TGTGCCAGCAGCCAACTCCGGGACCTTCCTGAAGCTTTCTTT.

The rearrangement links TRBV7-8 to TRBJ2-7, with a weak D call TRBD1 (5 bases). Per the germline V gene, CDR1 is SGHVS and CDR2 is FQNEAQ. The CDR3 contains 15 residues. Trimming shortened V by 1 base and J by 2 bases, and 12 bases separated the two germline ends. This CDR3 is CASSLGSTGPYEQYV. CDR3 nucleotides: TGTGCCAGCAGCTTAGGTAGTACAGGCCCCTACGAGCAGTACGTC.

The gene calls are TRBV9 and TRBJ2-3; D ambiguous. The V gene lost 0 bases and the J gene lost 2 bases, with 7 bases spanning the gap. Germline V CDR1 and CDR2: SGDLS, YYNGEE. The CDR3 loop spans 14 amino acids. CDR3 sequence: CASSVETPTDTQYF. CDR3 nucleotides: TGTGCCAGCAGCGTAGAGACCCCCACAGATACGCAGTATTTT.

This rearrangement joins TRBV4-1 to TRBJ1-4; TRBD1 matches at 7 bases. Unmatched junction bases numbered 11, after V lost 5 bases and J lost 8 bases. This CDR3 is 15 amino acids long. CDR1 and CDR2 from the germline V gene are MGHRA and YSYEKL. The CDR3 region is CASSFGQALLEKLFF. The CDR3 region has the DNA TGCGCCAGCAGCTTCGGACAGGCGCTATTAGAAAAACTGTTTTTT.

V usage is TRBV11-2 and J usage is TRBJ2-6; TRBD1 agrees at 7 bases. CDR3 length equals 16 residues. The V and J ends lost 5 bases and 4 bases, in that order; junction bases with no gene match: 8. Germline CDR1 reads SGHAT; CDR2 reads FQNNGV. CDR3 sequence reads: CASSGRQGAGANVLTF. In DNA form, the CDR3 reads TGTGCCAGCAGCGGCCGACAGGGAGCCGGGGCCAACGTCCTGACTTTC.